This is a list of T cell receptor beta chains from one sample in a study of shared T cell receptors in the human thymus. The method was immunoSEQ multiplex PCR; TCRdb's version includes in-frame clones alone and lacks a portion of them. The table shows hundreds of thousands of clones, with approximately 83% occurring only once. These data also featured in a second study, about human thymus T cells.

The material sequenced was thymocytes. The receptors derive from a girl under three years old with a congenital heart defect. Each CDR3 is given with its conserved first and last residue.

V: TRBV6-1
length: 13
CDR3: CASRIRGRVGYTF

V: TRBV13
length: 17
CDR3: CASSLLTGPRNTGELFF

V: TRBV2
length: 18
CDR3: CASSDRRGRRATNEKLFF

V: TRBV6-1
length: 15
CDR3: CASSEGTGTHYGYTF

V: TRBV7-2
length: 14
CDR3: CASSKGSGGEGYTF

V: TRBV29-1
length: 12
CDR3: CSVEQGDYGYTF

V: TRBV7-9
length: 16
CDR3: CASSTRTGGCRNTIYF

V: TRBV6-6
length: 15
CDR3: CASSSRSVGPAEAFF

V: TRBV2
length: 17
CDR3: CASSVDYGREENTEAFF

V: TRBV5-1
length: 16
CDR3: CASSSPGGTPNNEQFF

V: TRBV7-6
length: 16
CDR3: CASSLYRGLSYNEQFF

V: TRBV27
length: 14
CDR3: CASSLNWQIYGYTF

V: TRBV7-9
length: 19
CDR3: CASSLVRGTGETTNEKLFF

V: TRBV29-1
length: 13
CDR3: CSVPGTGNGEQYF

V: TRBV18
length: 14
CDR3: CASSPQVGGYGYTF

V: TRBV9
length: 12
CDR3: CASSEGEETQYF

V: TRBV15
length: 13
CDR3: CATSGTLRQEAFF

V: TRBV5-6
length: 13
CDR3: CASNHPRVKEQYF

V: TRBV14
length: 14
CDR3: CASSQKTSPSYTFF

V: TRBV9
length: 16
CDR3: CASSSGTGRNYSGYTF

V: TRBV29-1
length: 15
CDR3: CSVKKLGQGVETQYF

V: TRBV28
length: 19
CDR3: CASSSRGVDSKGADTEAFF

V: TRBV6-6
length: 15
CDR3: CASSPRDSEQETQYF

V: TRBV12-5
length: 19
CDR3: CASGPDPKTLGTGGGGYTF

V: TRBV11-2
length: 17
CDR3: CASSLGNSYRMNTEAFF

V: TRBV5-1
length: 15
CDR3: CASSASTPGKYGYTF

V: TRBV18
length: 14
CDR3: CASSSRGILSGYTF

V: TRBV15
length: 16
CDR3: CATGRLLGLAISEQYF

V: TRBV2
length: 16
CDR3: CASRVGEGQGLWGYTF

V: TRBV2
length: 13
CDR3: CAAGPLSGETQYF

V: TRBV2
length: 18
CDR3: CASSKGRTGDLFNYGYTF

V: TRBV18
length: 17
CDR3: CASSPKFPEAEHYGYTF

V: TRBV6-5
length: 15
CDR3: CASSYLGTKNTEAFF

V: TRBV2
length: 14
CDR3: CASSGFPGRTEAFF

V: TRBV6-5
length: 14
CDR3: CASRPVHTTYGYTF

V: TRBV5-1
length: 15
CDR3: CASSFLPGQGQPQHF

V: TRBV9
length: 14
CDR3: CASSVGGSPYEQYF

V: TRBV4-3
length: 15
CDR3: CASSQLAGPTDTQYF

V: TRBV4-1
length: 15
CDR3: CASSQGTGDYNEQFF

V: TRBV11-2
length: 18
CDR3: CASSLRITGNTGPYEQYF